The clone carrying this TCR beta chain was seen more than once but under ten times. Its antigen is not identified. The sample belongs to a study of response to subunit inactivated influenza vaccine. TCRdb re-analysed the RT-PCR reads in MiXCR, keeping a single row per CDR3 protein. The sample consists of 290,000 or so distinct CDR3 sequences, over 20% of them appearing once. V trimming: 10 bases; J trimming: 3 bases; junction bases outside the gene matches: 6. The CDR3 has 13 residues. Germline CDR1 reads ENHRY; CDR2 reads SYGVKD. Study-level points and caveats: New T cells are recruited in small numbers by each seasonal influenza vaccination, according to the authors' suggestion.

The clonotype originates from a man in his fifties or sixties who received an inactivated influenza vaccine. Material: PBMCs from blood, obtained about 20 months after vaccination. The chain has TRBV10-3 and TRBJ1-5; TRBD1 aligns across 7 bases. The CDR3 loop is CATGDRVNQPQHF. In DNA, the CDR3 is TGTGCCACCGGCGACAGGGTCAATCAGCCCCAGCATTTT.